These 25 T cell receptor beta chains share one sample of origin, sequenced in a study of technical replicates of blood from a handful of donors. Profiled with immunoSEQ multiplex PCR; TCRdb holds only in-frame clones, not every one. The sample lists fewer than 15,000 clones, approximately 80% occurring once. The material sequenced was PBMCs. The receptors come from a human donor in good health.

The chain recombines TRBV30 with TRBJ2-6; D possibly corresponds to TRBD1 (5 bases). This CDR3 contains 13 residues. From germline, CDR1 is GTSNPN and CDR2 SVGIG (reference sequence). Trimming removed 2 bases from V and 3 bases from J, with 5 bases in between. CDR3 DNA sequence: TGTGCCTGGAGTACAGGTGGGGCCAACGTCCTGACTTTC. This sequence encodes CAWSTGGANVLTF.

This chain links TRBV7-9 with TRBJ2-1, with D possibly being TRBD2 (5 bases). The CDR3 totals 14 residues. V lost 1 base to trimming and J lost 10 bases, with 14 bases between them. Per germline, CDR1 SEHNR and CDR2 FQNEAQ (reference sequence). CDR3 nucleotides: TGTGCCAGCAGCTTAGGGGGTCTGGGAGACGAGCAGTTCTTC. Protein: CASSLGGLGDEQFF.

This sequence joins TRBV28 and TRBJ1-3; D unclear. Per the germline V gene, CDR1 is MDHEN and CDR2 is SYDVKM. V shed 6 bases and J shed 2 bases, with 11 bases lying between them. This CDR3 is 14 amino acids long. In DNA, the CDR3 is TGTGCCAGCAGCCTCTTTGAGGCTGGAAACACCATATATTTT. Translation gives CASSLFEAGNTIYF.

This chain connects TRBV2 to TRBJ2-3; D unresolved. The germline V and J ends were trimmed by 0 bases and 4 bases, with 8 bases remaining between them. This CDR3 has 14 amino acids. Germline CDR1 reads SNHLY; CDR2 reads FYNNEI. The CDR3 DNA sequence: TGTGCCAGCAGTGAAGCTCTCTCCCCAGATACGCAGTATTTT. Amino acid sequence: CASSEALSPDTQYF.

This clone came up a few times. The rearrangement uses TRBV19 and TRBJ2-2; 9 bases match TRBD1. Germline V gives CDR1 LNHDA, CDR2 SQIVND (reference sequence). The CDR3 totals 16 residues. The V and J ends lost 6 bases and 1 base, in that order; junction bases with no gene match: 6. CDR3 loop: CASRRGQGLNTGELFF. The CDR3 DNA reads TGTGCCAGTAGGAGAGGACAGGGGCTGAACACCGGGGAGCTGTTTTTT. The whole variable domain, remainder taken from reference TRBV19 and TRBJ2-2, is DGGITQSPKYLFRKEGQNVTLSCEQNLNHDAMYWYRQDPGQGLRLIYYSQIVNDFQKGDIAEGYSVSREKKESFPLTVTSAQKNPTAFYLCASRRGQGLNTGELFFGEGSRLTVL.

The gene calls are TRBV28 and TRBJ2-7; 10 bases agree with TRBD1. Germline CDR1 reads MDHEN; CDR2 reads SYDVKM. This CDR3 is built from 15 residues. Germline trimming cut 6 bases from V and 4 bases from J; bases unmatched to any gene: 9. CDR3 in amino acids: CASRPGTGASYEQYF. Written as DNA, the CDR3 is TGTGCCAGCAGACCGGGGACAGGGGCGTCATACGAGCAGTACTTC.

The chain links TRBV5-1 to TRBJ1-6; D remains unclear. The CDR3 runs 13 residues. CDR1 and CDR2 (germline): SGHRS, YFSETQ. V was shortened by 4 bases and J by 6 bases, with 8 bases between the two germline ends. CDR3 sequence (DNA): TGCGCCAGCAGCGGGCAGTTTAATTCACCCCTCCACTTT. This codes for CASSGQFNSPLHF.

This chain links TRBV19 with TRBJ1-2; D is ambiguous. The V end lost 5 bases, the J end lost 2 bases, and 15 bases lay between the germline ends. From germline, CDR1 is LNHDA and CDR2 SQIVND (reference sequence). CDR3 length: 15 residues. The CDR3 region is CASSLEGSVNYGYTF. The DNA of the CDR3 is TGTGCCAGTAGTCTCGAGGGTTCGGTGAACTATGGCTACACCTTC.

CDR3 sequence: CASSEIWGADSGYTF. The CDR3 coding sequence is TGTGCCAGCAGTGAGATCTGGGGAGCGGATTCTGGCTACACCTTC. J is TRBJ1-2 and V is TRBV25-1, with no clear D. This CDR3 has 15 residues. Between the trimmed V and J ends, which lost 3 bases and 7 bases, there was a span of 18 bases. CDR1 and CDR2 from the germline V gene are MGHDK and SYGVNS.

The V and J genes are TRBV28 and TRBJ2-7; TRBD2 aligns across 11 bases. The V gene end was trimmed by 5 bases and the J gene end by 2 bases; junction bases not matched to a gene: 8. The CDR3 covers 16 residues. CDR1 and CDR2 from the germline V gene are MDHEN and SYDVKM. DNA of the CDR3: TGTGCCAGCAGTCCCGGACTAGCGGGTAAAGCCTACGAGCAGTACTTC. It yields the protein CASSPGLAGKAYEQYF.

The chain combines TRBV18 with TRBJ1-1, with D perhaps TRBD1 (5 bases). V lost 4 bases and J 1 base, leaving 10 bases between the germline ends. This CDR3 spans 14 amino acids. Per the germline V gene, CDR1 is KGHSH and CDR2 is LQKENI. CDR3 in amino acids: CASSQTGANTEAFF. The CDR3 DNA reads TGTGCCAGCTCACAAACAGGCGCGAACACTGAAGCTTTCTTT.

The CDR3 DNA reads TGTGCCAGCAGTACCCCGAGTAGCGGGATTATTGAGCAGTTCTTC. Protein: CASSTPSSGIIEQFF. V is TRBV6-5 and J is TRBJ2-1, with 8 bases that match TRBD2. J gave up 9 bases and V 5 bases, and 12 bases lay outside the gene matches. This CDR3 is 15 amino acids long. Germline V gene data show CDR1 as MNHEY and CDR2 as SVGAGI.

This clone was recorded a few times. V usage is TRBV6-1 and J usage is TRBJ1-1; 10 bases are shared with TRBD1. Looked up from germline, CDR1 is MNHNS and CDR2 is SASEGT. The CDR3 has 14 amino acids. V lost 7 bases, J lost 4 bases, and 6 bases stayed unmatched. The CDR3 here is CASIRGQGSTEAFF. Here the CDR3 DNA reads TGTGCCAGCATTAGGGGACAGGGGAGCACTGAAGCTTTCTTT.

The chain uses TRBV6-6 and TRBJ1-1, with 9 bases matching TRBD1. CDR3 length: 14 amino acids. The V segment lost 4 bases and the J segment 4 bases; nucleotides outside the gene matches: 4. The V gene's germline CDR1 is MNHNY and CDR2 SVGAGI (reference sequence). The CDR3 DNA sequence: TGTGCCAGCAGTTGGACAGGGGTCGGCACTGAAGCTTTCTTT. Protein sequence: CASSWTGVGTEAFF.

The chain couples TRBV14 to TRBJ2-1; 10 nucleotides line up with TRBD2. In germline, CDR1 is SGHDN, CDR2 FVKESK. This CDR3 comprises 15 residues. V shed 1 base and J 7 bases; nucleotides not matched to a gene: 4. CDR3 loop: CASSQVAGGFNEQFF. CDR3 nucleotide sequence: TGTGCCAGCAGCCAAGTAGCGGGAGGTTTTAATGAGCAGTTCTTC.

The chain employs TRBV27 and TRBJ2-7, with 7 bases lining up with TRBD2. Trimming cost V 7 bases and J 2 bases; bases outside gene matches: 8. Germline V CDR1 and CDR2: MNHEY, SMNVEV (reference sequence). This CDR3 comprises 14 residues. CDR3 nucleotides: TGTGCCAGCACCCCCAGCGGGACGCCCTACGAGCAGTACTTC. Protein: CASTPSGTPYEQYF.

The V and J genes are TRBV28 and TRBJ2-1; 8 nucleotides agree with TRBD1. The V gene end was trimmed by 6 bases and the J gene end by 4 bases; junction bases not matched to a gene: 11. The CDR3 consists of 16 residues. The germline V gene has CDR1 MDHEN and CDR2 SYDVKM. CDR3 in amino acids: CASSPPGTGKYNEQFF. CDR3 in DNA: TGTGCCAGCAGCCCTCCAGGGACAGGAAAATACAATGAGCAGTTCTTC.

The genes are TRBV11-2 and TRBJ2-6, with D possibly matching TRBD1 (5 bases). Germline V lookup: CDR1 SGHAT, CDR2 FQNNGV. The CDR3 runs to 15 residues. The V gene lost 6 bases and the J gene lost 2 bases, with 11 bases spanning the gap. The CDR3 sequence is CASRSQGTGANVLTF. In DNA form, the CDR3 reads TGTGCCAGCAGGTCTCAGGGAACTGGGGCCAACGTCCTGACTTTC.

The count of this clone is one. The chain recombines TRBV30 with TRBJ2-7, with 7 bases identical to TRBD1. This CDR3 is built from 14 residues. CDR1 and CDR2 from the germline V gene are GTSNPN and SVGIG (reference sequence). V shed 3 bases, J shed 1 base, and the junction held 6 bases outside the gene matches. The CDR3 sequence: CAWRTGPHSYEQYF. Here the CDR3 DNA reads TGTGCCTGGAGGACAGGGCCCCATTCCTACGAGCAGTACTTC. The whole variable domain, filled in from reference TRBV30 and TRBJ2-7, reads SQTIHQWPATLVQPVGSPLSLECTVEGTSNPNLYWYRQAAGRGLQLLFYSVGIGQISSEVPQNLSASRPQDRQFILSSKKLLLSDSGFYLCAWRTGPHSYEQYFGPGTRLTVT.

V is TRBV6-6 and J is TRBJ2-7, with 7 nucleotides matching TRBD1. The CDR3 totals 14 residues. V gave up 2 bases and J gave up 5 bases; unmatched junction bases: 6. Per the germline V gene, CDR1 is MNHNY and CDR2 is SVGAGI (reference sequence). The chain's CDR3 is CASSYVLGTDEQYF. The CDR3 DNA follows: TGTGCCAGCAGTTACGTTCTGGGGACAGACGAGCAGTACTTC.

V and J are TRBV27 and TRBJ2-1; 8 nucleotides match TRBD2. CDR3 size: 16 residues. Unmatched junction bases numbered 9, after V lost 8 bases and J lost 0 bases. Looked up from germline, CDR1 is MNHEY and CDR2 is SMNVEV (reference sequence). The chain's CDR3 is CASGLALPSSYNEQFF. The CDR3 DNA sequence: TGTGCCAGCGGACTAGCTCTCCCAAGCTCCTACAATGAGCAGTTCTTC.

The rearrangement uses TRBV4-1 and TRBJ2-5, with D possibly TRBD2 on 5 matching bases. Trimming removed 2 bases from V and 5 bases from J, with 15 bases in between. CDR3 length equals 15 residues. Germline CDR1 and CDR2: MGHRA and YSYEKL. For the CDR3, the DNA is TGCGCCAGCAGCCAACCGCGCCAAGCGGAGGAGACCCAGTACTTC. This translates into CASSQPRQAEETQYF.

V and J are TRBV5-1 and TRBJ2-5; D is ambiguous. This CDR3 spans 13 amino acids. The ends were cut back, 0 bases at V and 3 bases at J, with 6 bases in the middle. In germline, CDR1 is SGHRS, CDR2 YFSETQ. In nucleotides, the CDR3 is TGCGCCAGCAGCTTGGGAGGAAAAGAGACCCAGTACTTC. Residues: CASSLGGKETQYF.

This clone showed up just a few times. V usage is TRBV2 and J usage is TRBJ2-3; the match to TRBD1 covers 8 bases. Trimming cost V 4 bases and J 6 bases; bases outside gene matches: 9. Looked up from germline, CDR1 is SNHLY and CDR2 is FYNNEI. The CDR3 contains 15 residues. The CDR3 DNA reads as TGTGCCAGCAGTGGGATTCGGACAGGGTCCGATACGCAGTATTTT. Protein: CASSGIRTGSDTQYF.

This clone was detected only once. The chain uses TRBV28 and TRBJ2-3, with 8 bases fitting TRBD2. There are 15 residues in the CDR3. Germline V lookup: CDR1 MDHEN, CDR2 SYDVKM. Losses at the gene ends were 10 bases for V and 0 bases for J; bases not matched to a gene: 9. CDR3 sequence (DNA): TGTGCCATCACTAGCGGAACTCCTAGCACAGATACGCAGTATTTT. Translating gives CAITSGTPSTDTQYF.